This T cell receptor beta chain derives from a study of T cell repertoires in cytomegalovirus infection (dated by TCRdb to the late 2010s). Study-level background: Because public TCR beta signatures pointed to carriage of CMV infection together with the matching HLA type, the HLA type of each donor mattered for the analysis.

What the authors observed across the whole study: In both this cohort and an independent cohort of 300 to 450 donors, the cumulative frequency of public TCR beta family members distinguished carriers of CMV infection plus the relevant HLA type. The ex vivo response was dominated by HLA-C-restricted CMV-specific TCR beta clonotypes, which also provided the single most frequent clonotype in two of eight donors.

From cysteine to phenylalanine, the CDR3 is 15 amino acids long. The CDR3 DNA has 45 bases and is translated from base 1. As encoded in the germline V gene, CDR1 is SGHTA while CDR2 is FQGNSA. V is cut by 6 bases and J by 1 base, and the space between the germline ends is 16 bases. This clonotype came up many times. The specificity of this receptor is unknown. Base-call qualities are not available, and no considerably larger clone is one nucleotide away. The sequencing machine was an Illumina HiSeq 1500. Using fastp at Q25 and MiXCR, TCRdb reprocessed the public reads and kept productive beta chains. Rows matching on CDR3 protein sequence are summarized as one entry with the most common DNA and genes. Across this sample there are 200,000 to 250,000 distinct CDR3 sequences, with around 6.2% seen only once. Less than 7.5% of the sample lies in the top ten.

The sample consisted of PBMCs. Rearrangement joined TRBV7-2 to TRBJ2-7; TRBD1 is a weak D gene call, 6 bases matching. This TCR was recovered from a human donor in good health (CMV status not recorded). Some clones in this sample may be carry-over from other donors' samples. The DNA sequence reads TGTGCCAGCAGTATCTCGGCCAGGGGTTCCTACGAGCAGTACTTC. This yields the protein CASSISARGSYEQYF. The CDR3, completed at both ends by the reference TRBV7-2 and TRBJ2-7 genes, gives the full variable domain GAGVSQSPSNKVTEKGKDVELRCDPISGHTALYWYRQSLGQGLEFLIYFQGNSAPDKSGLPSDRFSAERTGGSVSTLTIQRTQQEDSAVYLCASSISARGSYEQYFGPGTRLTVT.